Listed below are T cell receptor beta chains from one sample, sequenced in a study of T cell responses to AZD1222 COVID-19 vaccine. TCRdb keeps only in-frame clones here, not all; method: immunoSEQ multiplex PCR. The table lists about 150,000 clones, around nine tenths of them singletons. The starting material was peripheral blood, obtained on day 0 of AZD1222 vaccination. The source is an adult in good health. Both conserved end residues are part of each CDR3. A D gene is named only where the DNA matches it firmly. Only part of the rows carry a size: once, few, many, or a class if the clone is expanded.

d_call | j_call | clone_size | v_call | cdr3_aa | cdr3_nt
NA | TRBJ1-6 | NA | TRBV5-4 | CASSPLVTSYNSPLHF | TGTGCCAGCAGCCCGCTTGTGACCTCCTATAATTCACCCCTCCACTTT
NA | TRBJ2-3 | once | TRBV5-4 | CASSLGVGAVTDTQYF | TGTGCCAGCAGCTTGGGAGTGGGAGCTGTCACAGATACGCAGTATTTT
NA | TRBJ1-5 | NA | TRBV3-1/TRBV3-2 | CASSQVPGGRIQPQHF | TGTGCCAGCAGCCAAGTCCCCGGGGGGCGGATTCAGCCCCAGCATTTT
TRBD2 | TRBJ2-7 | NA | TRBV28 | CASRGGLALYEQYF | TGTGCCAGCAGGGGGGGACTAGCGCTCTACGAGCAGTACTTC
NA | TRBJ2-7 | NA | TRBV9 | CASSVKSSSEMYEQYF | TGTGCCAGCAGCGTAAAGTCGTCTAGCGAGATGTACGAGCAGTACTTC
NA | TRBJ2-1 | NA | TRBV11-2 | CASSLGVEQFF | TGTGCCAGCAGCTTAGGGGTTGAGCAGTTCTTC
NA | TRBJ2-1 | NA | TRBV7-8 | CASTGGLWEGPYNEQFF | TGTGCCAGCACAGGGGGTCTGTGGGAGGGCCCTTACAATGAGCAGTTCTTC
NA | TRBJ2-1 | NA | TRBV12-5 | CASGVSSGSYNEQFF | TGTGCTAGTGGCGTAAGTAGCGGCTCCTACAATGAGCAGTTCTTC
NA | TRBJ1-1 | NA | TRBV7-8 | CASSLGTPGNTEAFF | TGTGCCAGCAGCCTCGGGACACCGGGAAACACTGAAGCTTTCTTT
NA | TRBJ1-5 | NA | TRBV28 | CASSSQREPQHF | TGTGCCAGCAGTTCCCAGCGCGAGCCCCAGCATTTT
TRBD2 | TRBJ2-7 | NA | TRBV5-1 | CASSFLAGVSYEQYF | TGCGCCAGCAGCTTTCTAGCGGGAGTATCCTACGAGCAGTACTTC
TRBD2 | TRBJ2-3 | NA | TRBV24-1 | CATMIAGGTDTQYF | TGTGCCACCATGATCGCGGGGGGCACAGATACGCAGTATTTT
NA | TRBJ1-1 | NA | TRBV7-2 | CASSQSRNTEAFF | TGTGCCAGCAGCCAGTCGAGGAACACTGAAGCTTTCTTT
TRBD2 | TRBJ2-2 | NA | TRBV4-2 | CASSQDLLSGSPGELFF | TGTGCCAGCAGCCAAGATTTGCTTAGCGGGAGCCCCGGGGAGCTGTTTTTT
NA | TRBJ2-1 | once | TRBV28 | CASSPGTFSYNEQFF | TGTGCCAGCAGTCCCGGGACATTCTCCTACAATGAGCAGTTCTTC
NA | TRBJ1-4 | NA | TRBV14 | CASSRRGNEKLFF | TGTGCCAGCAGCCGACGGGGTAATGAAAAACTGTTTTTT
NA | TRBJ1-5 | NA | TRBV4-2 | CASSQGSLYSNQPQHF | TGTGCCAGCAGCCAAGGCAGCTTATATAGCAATCAGCCCCAGCATTTT
NA | TRBJ2-2 | NA | TRBV25-1 | CASSDRGRISGELFF | TGTGCCAGCAGTGACAGGGGCAGAATCTCCGGGGAGCTGTTTTTT
NA | TRBJ2-7 | NA | TRBV11-3 | CASSLTFGTGNKTYEQYF | TGTGCCAGCAGCTTAACTTTTGGGACGGGGAATAAGACCTACGAGCAGTACTTC
NA | TRBJ1-3 | once | TRBV3-1/TRBV3-2 | CASSPLPRESGNTIYF | TGTGCCAGCAGCCCCCTGCCCAGGGAATCTGGAAACACCATATATTTT
NA | TRBJ1-1 | NA | TRBV7-9 | CASSLKAVEAFF | TGTGCCAGCAGCTTAAAGGCAGTTGAAGCTTTCTTT
NA | TRBJ1-1 | NA | TRBV21-1 | CASSKEEAVMNTEAFF | TGTGCCAGCAGCAAAGAGGAGGCGGTCATGAACACTGAAGCTTTCTTT
NA | TRBJ2-7 | NA | TRBV5-6 | CASSLGAGQLLEQYF | TGTGCCAGCAGCTTGGGTGCAGGGCAGCTTTTGGAGCAGTACTTC
TRBD2 | TRBJ2-3 | NA | TRBV4-2 | CASSWSSGSSDTQYF | TGTGCCAGCAGCTGGTCTAGCGGGAGCTCAGATACGCAGTATTTT
NA | TRBJ2-7 | NA | TRBV30 | CAWSVRHVRSYEQYF | TGTGCCTGGAGTGTACGGCACGTCCGTAGCTACGAGCAGTACTTC
TRBD2 | TRBJ2-2 | NA | TRBV9 | CASSVRRQAGGNTGELFF | TGTGCCAGCAGCGTCCGTCGCCAAGCGGGAGGGAACACCGGGGAGCTGTTTTTT
NA | TRBJ2-1 | once | TRBV27 | CASSPNRRNSYNEQFF | TGTGCCAGCAGTCCCAACCGGAGGAACAGCTACAATGAGCAGTTCTTC
NA | TRBJ1-2 | NA | TRBV7-9 | CASSQGGGYGYTF | TGTGCCAGCAGCCAAGGGGGGGGCTATGGCTACACCTTC
NA | TRBJ2-2 | NA | TRBV11-2 | CASSFFNTGELFF | TGTGCCAGCAGCTTTTTCAACACCGGGGAGCTGTTTTTT
TRBD1 | TRBJ2-2 | NA | TRBV5-1 | CASSLTGQRNAGELFF | TGCGCCAGCAGCTTGACGGGACAGCGGAACGCCGGGGAGCTGTTTTTT
TRBD1 | TRBJ2-5 | NA | TRBV7-9 | CASSATGGYGETQYF | TGTGCCAGCAGCGCGACAGGGGGCTATGGAGAGACCCAGTACTTC
NA | TRBJ1-1 | NA | TRBV4-3 | CASSQDRGSGEAFF | TGCGCCAGCAGCCAAGATAGGGGCAGTGGTGAAGCTTTCTTT
TRBD1 | TRBJ1-1 | NA | TRBV9 | CASSGRQGARTEAFF | TGTGCCAGCAGCGGGAGACAGGGGGCGCGCACTGAAGCTTTCTTT
NA | TRBJ1-4 | NA | TRBV9 | CASSTPGLGEKLFF | TGTGCCAGCAGCACACCAGGGCTTGGTGAAAAACTGTTTTTT
NA | TRBJ1-5 | NA | TRBV6-5 | CASSQLEQPQHF | TGTGCCAGCAGCCAATTAGAGCAGCCCCAGCATTTT
TRBD1 | TRBJ1-6 | NA | TRBV28 | CASSLYIGTGGSPLHF | TGTGCCAGCAGTTTATACATCGGGACAGGGGGTTCACCCCTCCACTTT
TRBD2 | TRBJ2-1 | NA | TRBV10-3 | CAIRAGLAGEREQFF | TGTGCCATCAGGGCCGGACTAGCGGGAGAACGTGAGCAGTTCTTC
TRBD1 | TRBJ2-1 | NA | TRBV24-1 | CATSDLQVGTGVHNEQFF | TGTGCCACCAGTGATTTGCAAGTAGGGACAGGGGTCCACAATGAGCAGTTCTTC
TRBD2 | TRBJ2-1 | NA | TRBV7-3 | CASSLGRGRAGYNEQFF | TGTGCCAGCAGCTTAGGCCGGGGGAGAGCGGGATACAATGAGCAGTTCTTC
TRBD2 | TRBJ2-5 | NA | TRBV19 | CASSIRTSGRFLETQYF | TGTGCCAGTAGTATAAGGACTAGCGGGAGGTTCTTGGAGACCCAGTACTTC
NA | TRBJ2-7 | NA | TRBV7-9 | CASSLRTDEQYF | TGTGCCAGCAGCTTACGCACGGACGAGCAGTACTTC
NA | TRBJ1-2 | NA | TRBV12-3/TRBV12-4 | CASSLFRDYGYTF | TGTGCCAGCAGTTTATTCAGGGACTATGGCTACACCTTC
NA | TRBJ2-5 | NA | TRBV7-9 | CASSLVGGETQYF | TGTGCCAGCAGCTTAGTGGGGGGAGAGACCCAGTACTTC
NA | TRBJ1-5 | once | TRBV24-1 | CATSDFENQPQHF | TGTGCCACCAGTGATTTTGAGAATCAGCCCCAGCATTTT
NA | TRBJ2-5 | NA | TRBV4-3 | CASSQVVRPGETQYF | TGCGCCAGCAGCCAGGTCGTCAGGCCTGGAGAGACCCAGTACTTC
NA | TRBJ2-3 | NA | TRBV13 | CASGGRGTDTQYF | TGTGCCAGCGGGGGTCGGGGCACAGATACGCAGTATTTT
NA | TRBJ1-2 | NA | TRBV30 | CAWDRAQRGYTF | TGTGCCTGGGACCGGGCCCAGCGGGGCTACACCTTC
NA | TRBJ2-7 | NA | TRBV27 | CASSPHETYEQYF | TGTGCCAGCAGTCCTCATGAGACCTACGAGCAGTACTTC
NA | TRBJ1-4 | NA | TRBV5-1 | CASSLAGVATNEKLFF | TGCGCCAGCAGCTTGGCAGGAGTTGCAACTAATGAAAAACTGTTTTTT
TRBD1 | TRBJ1-2 | NA | TRBV29-1 | CSDLPGTGGHGYTF | TGCAGCGACTTACCCGGGACAGGGGGCCATGGCTACACCTTC
TRBD2 | TRBJ2-5 | NA | TRBV19 | CASSPLFSGGEETQYF | TGTGCCAGTAGTCCCCTCTTCTCGGGAGGGGAAGAGACCCAGTACTTC
NA | TRBJ1-2 | NA | TRBV19 | CASSIAGDYGYTF | TGTGCCAGTAGTATTGCAGGGGACTATGGCTACACCTTC
NA | TRBJ2-3 | few | TRBV7-2 | CASSLSSFTDTQYF | TGTGCCAGCAGCTTATCGAGCTTCACAGATACGCAGTATTTT
NA | TRBJ1-5 | NA | TRBV5-4 | CASSLLGQPQHF | TGTGCCAGCAGCTTATTGGGTCAGCCCCAGCATTTT
NA | TRBJ2-1 | NA | TRBV9 | CASSALGSYNEQFF | TGTGCCAGCAGCGCACTGGGGTCCTACAATGAGCAGTTCTTC
TRBD2 | TRBJ2-1 | NA | TRBV27 | CASSYSGSSYNEQFF | TGTGCCAGCAGTTATAGCGGGAGCTCCTACAATGAGCAGTTCTTC
NA | TRBJ2-7 | NA | TRBV12-3/TRBV12-4 | CASSSAPYEQYF | TGTGCCAGCAGTTCCGCCCCCTACGAGCAGTACTTC
NA | TRBJ2-7 | once | TRBV20-1 | CSAADNHEQYF | TGCAGTGCTGCGGACAATCACGAGCAGTACTTC
NA | TRBJ2-5 | NA | TRBV19 | CASSIRDGEETQYF | TGTGCCAGTAGTATCCGGGACGGAGAAGAGACCCAGTACTTC